This is a list of T cell receptor beta chains from one sample in a study of blood T cells in healthy people across ages. TCRdb re-analysed the 5' RACE reads in MiXCR, keeping a single row per CDR3 protein. The profile shows some 670,000 distinct CDR3 sequences, 45% to 60% of them singletons. The specimen sequenced was blood. The receptors come from a woman of 80 years or more in good health. CDR3s include the opening cysteine and the closing phenylalanine or tryptophan.

J	V	CDR3
TRBJ2-3	TRBV29-1	CSVELEGPDTQYF
TRBJ2-3	TRBV6-5	CASSDVEADTQYF
TRBJ1-2	TRBV29-1	CSVEETRPNYGYTF
TRBJ2-1	TRBV2	CASSGGRGRGEQFF
TRBJ1-5	TRBV28	CASSFIGNRPQHF
TRBJ2-3	TRBV7-9	CASSSPDRTSTDQQYF
TRBJ1-2	TRBV28	CASSGLGGYTF
TRBJ2-1	TRBV18	CASSPIPYNEQFF
TRBJ2-3	TRBV2	CASSAGSAGTDTQYF
TRBJ2-2	TRBV3-1	CASSQGGARPGELFF
TRBJ2-3	TRBV12-3/TRBV12-4	CASSRGGLEDTQYF
TRBJ2-3	TRBV11-2	CASSDRLAGGRDTQYF
TRBJ2-3	TRBV28	CASSLAGTGADTQYF
TRBJ2-3	TRBV27	CASFPPGLAGATDTQYF
TRBJ2-5	TRBV7-2	CASSCGFSETQYF
TRBJ2-4	TRBV18	CASSPGQENLAKNIQYF
TRBJ1-6	TRBV25-1	CASSALKTGASYNSPLHF
TRBJ2-7	TRBV10-3	CAISERASGSSYEQYF
TRBJ2-1	TRBV3-1	CASQVGTAPHEQFF
TRBJ2-3	TRBV30	CAWSVRHRDTQYF
TRBJ2-1	TRBV9	CASSRLLAGGPYNEQFF
TRBJ1-4	TRBV6-6	CAARSEKLFF
TRBJ2-7	TRBV27	CASSLQQGKYNEQYF
TRBJ2-1	TRBV6-6	CASSRGGLYNEQFF
TRBJ2-7	TRBV28	CASVTGYEQYF
TRBJ2-1	TRBV29-1	CSVERGSGKNEQFF
TRBJ2-3	TRBV7-2	CASSPRQGTRTDTQYF
TRBJ1-2	TRBV6-6	CASRTGPSNGYTF
-	TRBV15	CATSRGREFQETQYF
TRBJ1-2	TRBV7-9	CASSLLGGANYYGYTF
TRBJ1-2	TRBV7-3	CASSLGPAYGYTF
TRBJ2-3	TRBV7-9	CASSRSDRGAGDTQYF
TRBJ2-1	TRBV6-6	CASRGLLYNEQFF
TRBJ2-3	TRBV9	CASSVGTGLTDTQYF
TRBJ1-2	TRBV4-1	CASSARDMPGLLATTF
TRBJ2-7	TRBV20-1	CSATPGTGIYEQYF
TRBJ2-7	TRBV29-1	CSVGPPMREQYF
-	TRBV4-2	CASSQDGTSSDGEQYF
TRBJ2-3	TRBV7-2	CASSFSPGRQDTQYF
TRBJ2-1	TRBV29-1	CSPLLQGARFIEQFF
TRBJ2-5	TRBV6-4	CASSRSRAEGETQYF
TRBJ2-1	TRBV4-1	CASSPNPSGRGLNEQFF
TRBJ2-5	TRBV25-1	CASSELGTGPETQYF
TRBJ2-2	TRBV7-8	CASSPGGQNTGELFF
TRBJ2-7	TRBV5-5	CASSLATGFDEQYF
TRBJ2-3	TRBV7-8	CASSLMRSVTDTQYF
TRBJ2-3	TRBV29-1	CSGTPGADTQYF
TRBJ1-6	TRBV6-6	CASSGGNSPLHF
TRBJ2-3	TRBV4-1	CASSQDFGQGVRDTQYF
TRBJ2-7	TRBV12-3/TRBV12-4	CASRRTGAYEQYF
TRBJ2-1	TRBV4-1	CASSQSGVGSYNEQFF
TRBJ2-7	TRBV7-2	CASSPYSGGTYEQYF
TRBJ2-4	TRBV25-1	CASSEFRGQQYF
TRBJ1-5	TRBV6-1	CASSEAGRGAGPQHF
TRBJ1-2	TRBV6-1	CASRYGQGPDYGYTF
TRBJ1-4	TRBV3-1	CASSLQGALNEKLFF
TRBJ2-1	TRBV7-6	CASSFQTSSGWNEQFF
TRBJ2-1	TRBV20-1	CSARASGRKQFF
TRBJ2-7	TRBV5-1	CASSLRASGTDLHEQYF